The source of this T cell receptor beta chain is a study of metastatic and nonmetastatic thyroid tumors. TCRdb re-called the PCR reads via MiXCR. The sample includes about 17,000 clones, around 30% of them seen just once. This clone appeared many times. The entire patient cohort was treatment-naive prior to thyroid surgery. The CDR3 has 17 residues. The V gene's germline CDR1 is MDHEN and CDR2 SYDVKM. The V and J ends lost 6 bases and 3 bases, in that order; junction bases with no gene match: 16. The clonotype comes from a female donor with papillary thyroid cancer or a benign thyroid nodule (not recorded which). Some clones in this sample may be carry-over from other donors' samples. The specimen sequenced was tumor tissue. This chain links TRBV28 with TRBJ1-1; TRBD1 aligns across 7 bases. The CDR3 DNA reads TGTGCCAGCAGCCCCCTGGGACAGCGGAAATGGGACACTGAAGCTTTCTTT. Translation gives CASSPLGQRKWDTEAFF. Combining the CDR3 with reference TRBV28 and TRBJ1-1 gives the whole variable domain DVKVTQSSRYLVKRTGEKVFLECVQDMDHENMFWYRQDPGLGLRLIYFSYDVKMKEKGDIPEGYSVSREKKERFSLILESASTNQTSMYLCASSPLGQRKWDTEAFFGQGTRLTVV.